Shown below are 23 T cell receptor beta chains from a single sample sequenced in a study of cytomegalovirus exposure and HLA in healthy donors. TCRdb keeps only in-frame clones here, not all; method: immunoSEQ multiplex PCR. Of 80,000 to 90,000 clones listed, 96% are singletons. Sample: PBMCs. Receptor source: a man aged 18 to 29 in good health and CMV-seronegative.

The chain employs TRBV2 and TRBJ1-3; D unresolved. The CDR3 extends over 12 amino acids. The V end lost 5 bases, the J end lost 4 bases, and 6 bases lay between the germline ends. Germline-derived CDR1 and CDR2 are SNHLY and FYNNEI. The CDR3 loop reads CASSSNGNTIYF. CDR3 bases: TGTGCCAGCAGTTCTAACGGAAACACCATATATTTT.

The V call is TRBV5-8, the J call TRBJ2-5, with D perhaps TRBD2 (6 bases). The V end was cut by 3 bases, the J end by 1 base, with 7 bases between. The length of the CDR3 is 13 residues. The germline V gene has CDR1 SGHTS and CDR2 YDEGEE. CDR3 protein: CASSWDFQETQYF. DNA for the CDR3: TGTGCCAGCAGCTGGGACTTCCAAGAGACCCAGTACTTC.

The genes are TRBV5-4 and TRBJ2-3; TRBD1 aligns across 9 bases. Germline assignment: CDR1 SGHNT and CDR2 YYREEE (reference sequence). The CDR3 consists of 15 residues. V dropped 6 bases and J dropped 3; count of bases not matched to a gene: 8. CDR3 protein: CASNPGTGPTDTQYF. The CDR3, as DNA: TGTGCCAGCAACCCCGGGACAGGGCCAACAGATACGCAGTATTTT.

The V call is TRBV6-1, the J call TRBJ2-1; TRBD2 matches 9 bases. The V gene end was trimmed by 4 bases and the J gene end by 4 bases; junction bases not matched to a gene: 5. This CDR3 has 15 amino acids. Germline CDR1 MNHNS, CDR2 SASEGT. The CDR3 DNA follows: TGTGCCAGCAGTGCATCGCTAGCGGGATACAATGAGCAGTTCTTC. It translates to CASSASLAGYNEQFF.

The gene calls are TRBV9 and TRBJ2-7; tentatively, D is TRBD2 (6 bases). The V gene's germline CDR1 is SGDLS and CDR2 YYNGEE. V lost 4 bases to trimming and J lost 5 bases, with 19 bases between them. The CDR3 runs to 15 residues. CDR3 DNA sequence: TGTGCCAGCAGCTCCGAGCGGGCGGGCCGCAACGAGCAGTACTTC. This gives the protein CASSSERAGRNEQYF.

V is TRBV7-9 and J is TRBJ1-2; 8 nucleotides match TRBD1. This CDR3 is built from 12 residues. Germline V gene data show CDR1 as SEHNR and CDR2 as FQNEAQ (reference sequence). Unmatched junction bases numbered 3, after V lost 5 bases and J lost 7 bases. In nucleotides, the CDR3 is TGTGCCAGCAGCGTCGACAGGGGTGGCTACACCTTC. Translation gives CASSVDRGGYTF. The variable domain in full, with the rest retrieved from reference TRBV7-9 and TRBJ1-2, is DTGVSQNPRHKITKRGQNVTFRCDPISEHNRLYWYRQTLGQGPEFLTYFQNEAQLEKSRLLSDRFSAERPKGSFSTLEIQRTEQGDSAMYLCASSVDRGGYTFGSGTRLTVV.

The chain joins TRBV2 to TRBJ2-2; maybe TRBD1 (6 bases). Germline-derived CDR1 and CDR2 are SNHLY and FYNNEI. Trimming left V 8 bases short and J 6 bases short, with 16 bases between. This CDR3 spans 14 amino acids. CDR3 protein: CASGGHSFPGELFF. The CDR3 nucleotides are TGTGCCAGCGGGGGCCATAGTTTTCCCGGGGAGCTGTTTTTT.

The chain recombines TRBV6-1 with TRBJ1-2; 7 bases fit TRBD1. The CDR3 totals 15 residues. Germline loops: CDR1 MNHNS, CDR2 SASEGT. Trimming at V came to 2 bases and at J to 1 base, leaving 4 bases not matched to a gene. CDR3 residues: CASSEWGTDNYGYTF. The CDR3 coding sequence is TGTGCCAGCAGTGAATGGGGGACAGATAACTATGGCTACACCTTC.

The chain joins TRBV28 to TRBJ1-3; a weak D match, TRBD1 (5 bases). The germline CDR1 and CDR2 sequences are MDHEN and SYDVKM. The CDR3 consists of 13 residues. V was cut by 8 bases and J by 0 bases, with 8 bases left in between. Here the CDR3 DNA reads TGTGCCAGCGGGACTCCCTCTGGAAACACCATATATTTT. Its translation is CASGTPSGNTIYF.

The CDR3 protein is CASSGGSGNPDTQYF. Here the CDR3 DNA reads TGTGCCAGCAGTGGAGGTTCCGGGAACCCAGATACGCAGTATTTT. The gene calls are TRBV6-1 and TRBJ2-3, with D perhaps TRBD2 (5 bases). Germline CDR1 MNHNS, CDR2 SASEGT. CDR3 length equals 15 residues. Trimming cost V 4 bases and J 4 bases, with 15 bases left between them.

This sequence joins TRBV18 and TRBJ2-3; D is possibly TRBD2 (6 bases). With 3 bases removed from V and 6 bases from J, the gap between germline ends came to 13 bases. CDR1 KGHSH and CDR2 LQKENI come from the germline V gene. This CDR3 contains 14 residues. CDR3 sequence (DNA): TGTGCCAGCTCACCCGGGACCGCGGGGGATACGCAGTATTTT. This codes for CASSPGTAGDTQYF.

This clone has only one observation. An end of the junction does not agree with germline; a read error may underlie this. The chain combines TRBV6-1 with TRBJ2-7; 7 bases match TRBD1. The CDR3 runs to 15 residues. CDR1 is MNHNS and CDR2 is SASEGT in the germline V gene. For the CDR3, the DNA is TGTGCCAGCACTGAAAGTCCCGGGACAGCCTACGAGCAGTACTTC. This codes for CASTESPGTAYEQYF.

This clone appeared a single time. The gene calls are TRBV11-2 and TRBJ2-1; 12 nucleotides match TRBD2. The CDR3 covers 14 residues. V lost 5 bases to trimming and J lost 4 bases; unmatched junction nucleotides: 0. Germline CDR1 reads SGHAT; CDR2 reads FQNNGV. The CDR3 nucleotides read TGTGCCAGCAGCGGACTAGCGGGGTACAATGAGCAGTTCTTC. Translating gives CASSGLAGYNEQFF.

The J gene is TRBJ1-5, the V gene TRBV18; 7 bases line up with TRBD1. The CDR3 is 17 residues long. The J segment lost 8 bases and the V segment lost 3 bases, leaving 16 bases of the junction unmatched. Germline values: CDR1 KGHSH, CDR2 LQKENI. The CDR3 sequence is CASSPVPTGISVKPQHF. The DNA for the CDR3 is TGTGCCAGCTCACCTGTACCGACAGGGATAAGCGTTAAGCCCCAGCATTTT.

The chain combines TRBV5-4 with TRBJ2-4; 8 positions match TRBD1. J lost 3 bases, V lost 3 bases, and 8 bases had no gene match. CDR3 length: 16 amino acids. CDR1 and CDR2 (germline): SGHNT, YYREEE (reference sequence). DNA for the CDR3: TGTGCCAGCAGCTCGAAACAGGGACAGGTCAAAAACATTCAGTACTTC. This encodes CASSSKQGQVKNIQYF.

The chain employs TRBV6-6 and TRBJ2-5, with 7 bases identical to TRBD1. Germline assignment: CDR1 MNHNY and CDR2 SVGAGI (reference sequence). This CDR3 has 12 amino acids. V lost 4 bases to trimming and J lost 7 bases; unmatched junction nucleotides: 3. The CDR3 spells CASSFDRVTQYF. The CDR3 nucleotides are TGTGCCAGCAGTTTCGACAGGGTGACCCAGTACTTC.

J is TRBJ1-1 and V is TRBV7-6; possibly TRBD1 for D (5 bases). The CDR3 sequence is 12 residues long. The germline gives CDR1 SGHVS, CDR2 FNYEAQ. V lost 5 bases to trimming and J lost 4 bases, with 8 bases between them. The CDR3 bases are TGTGCCAGCAGCGCAGGGATCACTGAAGCTTTCTTT. Its protein is CASSAGITEAFF.

The chain carries TRBV29-1 and TRBJ2-3, with D tentatively TRBD2 (7 bases). CDR3 length equals 16 residues. V lost 3 bases and J 4 bases, leaving 20 bases between the germline ends. The germline V gene encodes CDR1 SQVTM and CDR2 ANQGSEA. CDR3 DNA: TGCAGCGTTGAGGGGGGGCTAGCCGGGGTTCCAGATACGCAGTATTTT. It translates to CSVEGGLAGVPDTQYF.

The V gene is TRBV29-1, the J gene TRBJ1-2, with D maybe TRBD1 (6 bases). Trimming took off 6 bases at V and 8 bases at J, with 19 bases between the two ends. The CDR3 is made up of 13 amino acids. Germline V lookup: CDR1 SQVTM, CDR2 ANQGSEA. This chain's CDR3 is CSVYLQVQGGYTF. The CDR3 nucleotides read TGCAGCGTCTATCTACAGGTGCAGGGGGGCTACACCTTC.

The count of this clone is one. The genes are TRBV11-3 and TRBJ1-1, with 7 bases that match TRBD1. This CDR3 has 13 amino acids. Trimming cost V 5 bases and J 6 bases; bases outside gene matches: 6. CDR1 and CDR2 (germline): SGHNT, YENEEA. Here the CDR3 reads CASSPRDSPEAFF. CDR3 bases: TGTGCCAGCAGCCCCCGGGACAGCCCTGAAGCTTTCTTT.

The chain links TRBV14 to TRBJ2-5, with 8 bases matching TRBD1. V lost 3 bases to trimming and J lost 5 bases; unmatched junction nucleotides: 5. The CDR3 consists of 14 residues. Germline loops: CDR1 SGHDN, CDR2 FVKESK. The CDR3 coding sequence is TGTGCCAGCAGCCACCTGGGACAGGTGGAGACCCAGTACTTC. Its translation: CASSHLGQVETQYF.

In nucleotides, the CDR3 is TGTGCCAGCACCAGTCCGGGGTTCAACTATGGCTACACCTTC. Its protein product is CASTSPGFNYGYTF. V is TRBV28 and J is TRBJ1-2; D is unclear. Trimming left V 7 bases short and J 2 bases short, with 14 bases between. Germline assignment: CDR1 MDHEN and CDR2 SYDVKM. The length of the CDR3 is 14 residues.

This chain connects TRBV19 to TRBJ2-1; D possibly corresponds to TRBD1 (6 bases). In germline, CDR1 is LNHDA, CDR2 SQIVND (reference sequence). Trimming stripped 5 bases from V and 5 bases from J, with 28 bases between. The length of the CDR3 is 19 residues. DNA of the CDR3: TGTGCCAGTAGTCCCCGTGGTCTCCCGGGACACGGGAAAGACAATGAGCAGTTCTTC. Its protein is CASSPRGLPGHGKDNEQFF.